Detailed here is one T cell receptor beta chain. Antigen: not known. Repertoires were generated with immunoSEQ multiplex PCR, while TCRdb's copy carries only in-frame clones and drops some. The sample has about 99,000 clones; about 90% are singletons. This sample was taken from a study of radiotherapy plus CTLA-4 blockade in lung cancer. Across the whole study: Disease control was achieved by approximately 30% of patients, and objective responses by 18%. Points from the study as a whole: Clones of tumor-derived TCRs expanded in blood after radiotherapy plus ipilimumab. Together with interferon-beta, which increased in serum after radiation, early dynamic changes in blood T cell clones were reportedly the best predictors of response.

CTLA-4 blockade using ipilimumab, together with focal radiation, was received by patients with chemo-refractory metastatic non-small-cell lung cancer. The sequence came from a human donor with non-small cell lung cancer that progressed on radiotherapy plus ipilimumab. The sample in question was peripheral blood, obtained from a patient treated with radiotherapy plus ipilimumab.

CDR3 sequence: CTSSQELEGLTGELFF. In DNA form, the CDR3 reads TGCACCAGCAGCCAAGAACTGGAGGGCCTCACCGGGGAGCTGTTTTTT. V and J are TRBV1 and TRBJ2-2; TRBD2 reflects the table's D call only, with no check against the DNA. TRBV1 is a listed pseudogene. This CDR3 region has 16 residues.